A single sample gave rise to the 27 T cell receptor beta chains below, sequenced in a study of T cell responses to AZD1222 COVID-19 vaccine. Data came from immunoSEQ multiplex PCR; TCRdb stores just in-frame clones and leaves some out. The sample consists of over 110,000 clones, almost 90% of them appearing once. This specimen was peripheral blood, taken 28 days after the second AZD1222 dose. All receptors come from an adult who received the AZD1222 COVID-19 vaccine.

CDR3 region: CASSSLAGLTDTQYF. The CDR3 nucleotides are TGTGCCAGCAGTTCATTAGCGGGTCTCACAGATACGCAGTATTTT. This sequence joins TRBV6-5 and TRBJ2-3; 7 bases agree with TRBD2. After removal of 4 bases from V and 2 bases from J, the junction contained 6 bases not matched to a gene. There are 15 residues in the CDR3. CDR1 and CDR2 (germline): MNHEY, SVGAGI.

V and J are TRBV15 and TRBJ1-5; the D is unclear. With 1 base removed from V and 9 bases from J, the gap between germline ends came to 10 bases. Germline V gene lookup returns CDR1 LNHNV and CDR2 YYDKDF (reference sequence). The CDR3 consists of 13 residues. This CDR3 is CATSRAPGRPQHF. The CDR3 DNA sequence: TGTGCCACCAGCAGAGCCCCTGGACGGCCCCAGCATTTT.

V usage is TRBV5-8 and J usage is TRBJ2-5; D perhaps matches TRBD1 (6 bases). CDR3 length: 13 residues. Trimming removed 4 bases from V and 5 bases from J, with 12 bases in between. Germline loops: CDR1 SGHTS, CDR2 YDEGEE. As DNA, the CDR3 is TGTGCCAGCAGCCGGGACACAGGGGAGACCCAGTACTTC. Its protein product is CASSRDTGETQYF. The complete variable domain, with remaining parts taken from reference TRBV5-8 and TRBJ2-5, reads EAGVTQSPTHLIKTRGQQATLRCSPISGHTSVYWYQQALGLGLQFLLWYDEGEERNRGNFPPRFSGRQFPNYSSELNVNALELEDSALYLCASSRDTGETQYFGPGTRLLVL.

The chain is built from TRBV5-4 and TRBJ1-6; D is perhaps TRBD1 (6 bases). The V gene lost 2 bases and the J gene lost 13 bases, with 13 bases spanning the gap. The CDR3 covers 13 residues. From germline, CDR1 is SGHNT and CDR2 YYREEE (reference sequence). The CDR3 DNA follows: TGTGCCAGCAGCTTCGGCGAACAGGGCCCCCTCCACTTT. Encoded protein: CASSFGEQGPLHF.

This sequence joins TRBV5-4 and TRBJ1-2; D ambiguous. The CDR3 has 14 residues. Germline loops: CDR1 SGHNT, CDR2 YYREEE (reference sequence). Trimming left V 3 bases short and J 8 bases short, with 17 bases between. The CDR3 sequence is CASSSGSGFEGYTF. CDR3 in DNA: TGTGCCAGCAGCTCGGGATCCGGCTTCGAAGGCTACACCTTC.

This rearrangement joins TRBV7-9 to TRBJ1-4, with D possibly matching TRBD1 (6 bases). Per germline, CDR1 SEHNR and CDR2 FQNEAQ (reference sequence). V lost 3 bases to trimming and J lost 0 bases, with 11 bases between them. The length of the CDR3 is 16 residues. The CDR3 sequence: CASSFQGLATNEKLFF. CDR3 DNA: TGTGCCAGCAGCTTTCAGGGGTTAGCAACTAATGAAAAACTGTTTTTT. Based on the CDR3 plus reference TRBV7-9 and TRBJ1-4, the full variable domain is DTGVSQNPRHKITKRGQNVTFRCDPISEHNRLYWYRQTLGQGPEFLTYFQNEAQLEKSRLLSDRFSAERPKGSFSTLEIQRTEQGDSAMYLCASSFQGLATNEKLFFGSGTQLSVL.

The chain combines TRBV11-1 with TRBJ1-1, with D uncertain. The CDR3 loop spans 13 amino acids. The V gene's germline CDR1 is SGHAT and CDR2 FQDESV (reference sequence). V dropped 5 bases and J dropped 1 base, with 8 bases sitting between them. Here the CDR3 reads CASSKVRNTEAFF. The CDR3, as DNA: TGTGCCAGCAGCAAGGTCAGGAACACTGAAGCTTTCTTT. Full variable domain (remainder filled in from reference TRBV11-1 and TRBJ1-1): EAEVAQSPRYKITEKSQAVAFWCDPISGHATLYWYRQILGQGPELLVQFQDESVVDDSQLPKDRFSAERLKGVDSTLKIQPAELGDSAMYLCASSKVRNTEAFFGQGTRLTVV.

This chain joins TRBV18 and TRBJ2-1, with TRBD2 matching 11 bases. From germline, CDR1 is KGHSH and CDR2 LQKENI. CDR3 size: 16 residues. After removal of 2 bases from V and 0 bases from J, the junction contained 0 bases not matched to a gene. The CDR3 protein is CASSPTSGSSYNEQFF. The CDR3 DNA reads TGTGCCAGCTCACCAACTAGCGGGAGCTCCTACAATGAGCAGTTCTTC.

This chain uses TRBV28 with TRBJ1-2; D is possibly TRBD1 (5 bases). The CDR3 runs 14 residues. Per the germline V gene, CDR1 is MDHEN and CDR2 is SYDVKM. The V and J ends lost 3 bases and 5 bases respectively, with 13 bases between them. As DNA, the CDR3 is TGTGCCAGCAGTTTTGGGGGATCGGTTTATGGCTACACCTTC. Translation gives CASSFGGSVYGYTF.

The CDR3 DNA is TGTGCCAGCTCACCACAGACTAGCGGGCACTTCGACACCTACGAGCAGTACTTC. Translated, it gives CASSPQTSGHFDTYEQYF. V gene TRBV18 combines with J gene TRBJ2-7; 10 nucleotides line up with TRBD2. J gave up 2 bases and V 1 base, and 11 bases lay outside the gene matches. Germline values: CDR1 KGHSH, CDR2 LQKENI. This CDR3 region has 18 residues.

Written as DNA, the CDR3 is TGTGCCATCTCCTCCGGGACAGGGGAGGGTGGAAACACCATATATTTT. Translated, it gives CAISSGTGEGGNTIYF. This chain connects TRBV6-6 to TRBJ1-3; TRBD1 matches 10 bases. The trim removed 10 bases at V and 3 bases at J, leaving 12 bases unmatched. Germline-derived CDR1 and CDR2 are MNHNY and SVGAGI (reference sequence). The CDR3 covers 16 residues.

The gene calls are TRBV9 and TRBJ1-2, with a tentative D call TRBD1 (5 bases). The CDR3 totals 15 residues. Trimming cost V 5 bases and J 0 bases, with 14 bases left between them. Germline CDR1 SGDLS, CDR2 YYNGEE. The DNA of the CDR3 is TGTGCCAGCAGTCTAACGGACACAACTAACTATGGCTACACCTTC. Protein sequence: CASSLTDTTNYGYTF.

This rearrangement joins TRBV27 to TRBJ2-1; no definite D call. V was cut by 2 bases and J by 7 bases, with 15 bases left in between. CDR1 MNHEY and CDR2 SMNVEV come from the germline V gene (reference sequence). The CDR3 consists of 15 residues. The CDR3 spells CASSLGWIGENEQFF. In nucleotides, the CDR3 is TGTGCCAGCAGTTTAGGCTGGATTGGAGAGAATGAGCAGTTCTTC.

The rearrangement uses TRBV6-6 and TRBJ2-3; 10 nucleotides line up with TRBD2. Germline loops: CDR1 MNHNY, CDR2 SVGAGI (reference sequence). The CDR3 has 13 amino acids. The ends lost 5 bases at V and 10 bases at J; junction bases unmatched: 6. CDR3 nucleotide sequence: TGTGCCAGCAGTCTAGCGGGAGTTAACGCGCAGTATTTT. Its protein product is CASSLAGVNAQYF.

The chain has TRBV4-3 and TRBJ2-7; D gene ambiguous. V lost 0 bases and J 5 bases, leaving 11 bases between the germline ends. CDR3 length: 14 amino acids. Per germline, CDR1 LGHNA and CDR2 YSLEER. The CDR3 region has the DNA TGCGCCAGCAGCCAAGATCTAGGGATCGACGAGCAGTACTTC. Translation: CASSQDLGIDEQYF.

The V and J genes are TRBV14 and TRBJ1-6; D is undetermined. Between the trimmed V and J ends, which lost 2 bases and 9 bases, there was a span of 8 bases. The CDR3 totals 13 residues. Germline lookup yields CDR1 SGHDN and CDR2 FVKESK. The CDR3 DNA reads TGTGCCAGCAGCCAACTCAGTCCTTCACCCCTCCACTTT. Translation gives CASSQLSPSPLHF.

The chain couples TRBV18 to TRBJ1-2; TRBD1 aligns across 9 bases. The CDR3 is made up of 15 amino acids. Trimming took 3 bases from V and 3 from J; bases not matched to a gene: 5. Looked up from germline, CDR1 is KGHSH and CDR2 is LQKENI. This CDR3 is CASSPLDRGDYGYTF. Here the CDR3 DNA reads TGTGCCAGCTCACCCCTGGACAGGGGTGACTATGGCTACACCTTC.

The chain joins TRBV12-5 to TRBJ1-1; no firm D call. CDR1 and CDR2 from the germline V gene are LGHNT and FRNRAP. Trimming pared 3 bases from V and 3 bases from J, leaving 5 bases between. This CDR3 is 12 amino acids long. CDR3 DNA: TGTGCTAGTGGTTTTTCTGACACTGAAGCTTTCTTT. As protein: CASGFSDTEAFF. Full variable domain (rest looked up from reference TRBV12-5 and TRBJ1-1): DARVTQTPRHKVTEMGQEVTMRCQPILGHNTVFWYRQTMMQGLELLAYFRNRAPLDDSGMPKDRFSAEMPDATLATLKIQPSEPRDSAVYFCASGFSDTEAFFGQGTRLTVV.

The chain links TRBV6-2 or TRBV6-3 to TRBJ1-1, with TRBD1 matching over 9 bases. The CDR3 length is 15 residues. V was pared by 6 bases and J by 6 bases, with 11 bases of the junction left unmatched. Germline lookup yields CDR1 MNHEY and CDR2 SVGEGT. Here the CDR3 DNA reads TGTGCCAGCAGCTCCGGGACAGGGAGGTTTCCTGAAGCTTTCTTT. As protein: CASSSGTGRFPEAFF.

The chain recombines TRBV5-6 with TRBJ1-1; the D gene is possibly TRBD1 (5 bases). The length of the CDR3 is 14 residues. Germline V lookup: CDR1 SGHDT, CDR2 YYEEEE. Trimming stripped 3 bases from V and 10 bases from J, with 19 bases between. The CDR3 sequence is CASSYSDSAGAAFF. The CDR3 bases are TGTGCCAGCAGCTACTCCGACAGTGCCGGGGCAGCTTTCTTT.

The CDR3 reads CASSLGRVGEAFF. The DNA for the CDR3 is TGTGCCAGCAGCCTAGGGCGGGTTGGTGAAGCTTTCTTT. J is TRBJ1-1 and V is TRBV3-1 (or the pseudogene TRBV3-2); D ambiguous. V dropped 4 bases and J dropped 7 bases, with 13 bases sitting between them. CDR3 length equals 13 residues. The V gene's germline CDR1 is LGHDT and CDR2 YNNKEL (reference sequence).

This sequence joins TRBV20-1 and TRBJ2-3; D remains ambiguous. Germline loops: CDR1 DFQATT, CDR2 SNEGSKA (reference sequence). V lost 3 bases to trimming and J lost 11 bases, with 12 bases between them. The CDR3 has 11 residues. The CDR3 sequence is CSARRQLLQYF. In DNA form, the CDR3 reads TGCAGTGCTAGGAGACAACTTCTGCAGTATTTT.

The CDR3 DNA reads TGTGCCAGCAGCATACCCCCGGGACAGGGGAATGAAAAACTGTTTTTT. Translating gives CASSIPPGQGNEKLFF. The chain couples TRBV7-2 to TRBJ1-4; 10 bases line up with TRBD1. From germline, CDR1 is SGHTA and CDR2 FQGNSA. There are 16 residues in the CDR3. The ends lost 5 bases at V and 5 bases at J; junction bases unmatched: 8.

The chain joins TRBV5-1 to TRBJ2-2; maybe TRBD1 (5 bases). The V gene lost 4 bases and the J gene lost 0 bases, with 13 bases spanning the gap. CDR3 length: 16 amino acids. Germline values: CDR1 SGHRS, CDR2 YFSETQ. In DNA form, the CDR3 reads TGCGCCAGCAGCCAGACAGCGAATTCGAACACCGGGGAGCTGTTTTTT. It translates to CASSQTANSNTGELFF. The whole variable domain, remainder taken from reference TRBV5-1 and TRBJ2-2, is KAGVTQTPRYLIKTRGQQVTLSCSPISGHRSVSWYQQTPGQGLQFLFEYFSETQRNKGNFPGRFSGRQFSNSRSEMNVSTLELGDSALYLCASSQTANSNTGELFFGEGSRLTVL.

V gene TRBV5-1 combines with J gene TRBJ2-7; 7 bases are shared with TRBD1. The CDR3 contains 13 residues. CDR1 is SGHRS and CDR2 is YFSETQ in the germline V gene. The V segment lost 7 bases and the J segment 5 bases; nucleotides outside the gene matches: 9. The CDR3, as DNA: TGCGCCAGCCGCAGAGGGGGCCGGGACGAGCAGTACTTC. Protein product: CASRRGGRDEQYF. The full variable domain, in which reference TRBV5-1 and TRBJ2-7 provide the parts outside the CDR3, is KAGVTQTPRYLIKTRGQQVTLSCSPISGHRSVSWYQQTPGQGLQFLFEYFSETQRNKGNFPGRFSGRQFSNSRSEMNVSTLELGDSALYLCASRRGGRDEQYFGPGTRLTVT.

This chain uses TRBV5-1 with TRBJ1-4; 8 bases are a match to TRBD1. This CDR3 comprises 16 residues. Germline CDR1 reads SGHRS; CDR2 reads YFSETQ. The junction had 1 base not matched to a gene; V was cut back by 0 bases and J by 0 bases. The CDR3 DNA reads as TGCGCCAGCAGCTTGGGGGACAGGCCAACTAATGAAAAACTGTTTTTT. This gives the protein CASSLGDRPTNEKLFF.

A few counts support this clone. Other DNA sequences from this sample encode an identical CDR3 as well. The chain employs TRBV18 and TRBJ1-3; no definite D call. In germline, CDR1 is KGHSH, CDR2 LQKENI. The CDR3 has 12 residues. The ends were cut back, 6 bases at V and 2 bases at J, with 5 bases in the middle. The CDR3: CASSDAGNTIYF. DNA of the CDR3: TGTGCCAGCTCTGATGCTGGAAACACCATATATTTT.